Sequencing of this T cell receptor (beta chain) was carried out in a study of blood T cell repertoires in COVID-19. As for the study in general: COVID-19 samples collected from the United States, Italy and Spain covered acute and convalescent phases. T cells, B-cell-depleted T cells, or PBMCs provided the cDNA or gDNA that served as material.

Source study methods: The assay estimated nucleated cells by amplifying reference gene primers. Measured with immunoSEQ multiplex PCR; TCRdb has only the in-frame clones, and not every one. Clone size and the V and J calls come from that table; the DNA yielded D and trimming. The sample includes 95,000 to 100,000 clones, less than 85% of them seen just once. Germline V CDR1 and CDR2: DFQATT, SNEGSKA (reference sequence). This CDR3 spans 11 amino acids. V shed 5 bases and J shed 0 bases, with 5 bases lying between them. Input material: peripheral blood. The chain uses TRBV20-1 and TRBJ2-7; D gene ambiguous. This sequence was found in a woman in her 70s with active or convalescent COVID-19. The CDR3 nucleotides are TGCAGTGCTCTGTCCTCCTACGAGCAGTACTTC. Its translation: CSALSSYEQYF.